This TCR beta chain derives from a study of T cells in Graves' hyperthyroidism and ophthalmopathy. The patients, who ranged from 18 to 65 in age, presented with newly diagnosed hyperthyroidism lasting under 2 months. Researchers took RNA transcripts and amplified the TCR beta CDR3 regions from them. An initial round of RT-PCR targeting the TCR CDR3 relied on the HTBI primer set. One entry per CDR3 protein, called by TCRdb with MiXCR from the multiplex PCR reads. This table has around 400,000 distinct CDR3 sequences, 25% appearing once. Sequencing used blood. This receptor was taken from a man between 50 and 59 years old with Graves' hyperthyroidism.

The CDR3: CASSEVRHSGANVLTF. The CDR3 coding sequence is TGTGCCAGCAGTGAAGTACGCCATTCTGGGGCCAACGTCCTGACTTTC. The rearrangement joins TRBV6-1 to TRBJ2-6; D remains ambiguous. This CDR3 is 16 amino acids long. Trimming removed 1 base at V and 1 base at J, with 8 bases between. Germline loops: CDR1 MNHNS, CDR2 SASEGT.